A single sample is the source of the 31 T cell receptor beta chains below, sequenced in a study of response to subunit inactivated influenza vaccine. TCRdb used MiXCR to reprocess the RT-PCR reads, holding one entry per CDR3 protein. The table records 530,000 or so distinct CDR3 sequences, over 25% of them present only once. Sample: CD4+ T cells sorted from PBMCs, taken more than 4 days after vaccination. These receptors came from a man aged 50-60 years who received an inactivated influenza vaccine.

This clonotype came up a few times. This chain joins TRBV20-1 and TRBJ1-1; D is undetermined. The CDR3 runs to 11 residues. The V end lost 2 bases, the J end lost 6 bases, and 7 bases lay between the germline ends. Germline CDR1 and CDR2: DFQATT and SNEGSKA (reference sequence). The DNA for the CDR3 is TGCAGTGCTAGACCATTTTCTGAAGCTTTCTTT. As protein: CSARPFSEAFF.

V gene TRBV12-3 or TRBV12-4 combines with J gene TRBJ2-3; TRBD2 is a possible D gene (5 bases). Trimming stripped 2 bases from V and 1 base from J, with 13 bases between. This CDR3 is 16 amino acids long. CDR3 sequence: CASSLYRDRGTDTQYF. The CDR3 DNA reads as TGTGCCAGCAGTTTATACCGGGATCGGGGCACAGATACGCAGTATTTT.

This clonotype was counted a few times. This chain uses TRBV20-1 with TRBJ2-3, with D perhaps matching TRBD1 (7 bases). Germline-derived CDR1 and CDR2 are DFQATT and SNEGSKA (reference sequence). Trimming took 3 bases from V and 0 from J, leaving 16 bases between them. There are 16 residues in the CDR3. CDR3 DNA sequence: TGCAGTGCTAGTTGGCAGGGGGGAATGAGCACAGATACGCAGTATTTT. As protein: CSASWQGGMSTDTQYF.

J is TRBJ2-1 and V is TRBV4-3; 11 bases are a match to TRBD2. There are 18 residues in the CDR3. With 3 bases clipped from V and 3 bases from J, the junction kept 10 bases outside the gene matches. CDR1 and CDR2 (germline): LGHNA, YSLEER. CDR3 loop: CASSQGLGTSGSYNEQFF. CDR3 sequence (DNA): TGCGCCAGCAGCCAGGGACTAGGAACTAGCGGGAGCTACAATGAGCAGTTCTTC.

The V call is TRBV12-3 or TRBV12-4, the J call TRBJ2-5; D may be TRBD2 (6 bases). The CDR3 extends over 14 amino acids. Between the trimmed V and J ends, which lost 5 bases and 5 bases, there was a span of 15 bases. The CDR3 DNA follows: TGTGCCAGCAGTGCTAGAGTCGCGGGGGAGACCCAGTACTTC. Translated: CASSARVAGETQYF.

The chain combines TRBV12-3 or TRBV12-4 with TRBJ2-1; maybe TRBD1 (6 bases). CDR3 length: 12 residues. V was pared by 2 bases and J by 10 bases, with 9 bases between. The CDR3 region has the DNA TGTGCCAGCAGTTTATTAGGGACAGAGCAGTTCTTC. Translated, it gives CASSLLGTEQFF.

This clonotype has just a few counts. The rearrangement links TRBV11-2 to TRBJ2-3; 9 positions match TRBD2. V shed 3 bases and J 6 bases; nucleotides not matched to a gene: 7. CDR1 is SGHAT and CDR2 is FQNNGV in the germline V gene. The CDR3 totals 15 residues. CDR3 bases: TGTGCCAGCAGCTTTGATGGGACTAGCAAGGATACGCAGTATTTT. Translation gives CASSFDGTSKDTQYF. The whole variable domain, filled in from reference TRBV11-2 and TRBJ2-3, reads EAGVAQSPRYKIIEKRQSVAFWCNPISGHATLYWYQQILGQGPKLLIQFQNNGVVDDSQLPKDRFSAERLKGVDSTLKIQPAKLEDSAVYLCASSFDGTSKDTQYFGPGTRLTVL.

The chain uses TRBV5-1 and TRBJ2-3; a possible D gene is TRBD1 (6 bases). There are 18 residues in the CDR3. Deletions cut 3 bases from V and 2 bases from J, with 22 bases between. Germline V gives CDR1 SGHRS, CDR2 YFSETQ. Here the CDR3 reads CASSSWGQGSYSTDTQYF. CDR3 DNA sequence: TGCGCCAGCAGCTCTTGGGGCCAGGGGTCTTATTCCACAGATACGCAGTATTTT.

The rearrangement uses TRBV10-3 and TRBJ2-1; a weak D match, TRBD2 (5 bases). Trimming took off 2 bases at V and 0 bases at J, with 8 bases between the two ends. This CDR3 has 15 amino acids. Looked up from germline, CDR1 is ENHRY and CDR2 is SYGVKD. The CDR3 DNA sequence: TGTGCCATCAGTGAGACGGCGGGCTCCTACAATGAGCAGTTCTTC. It translates to CAISETAGSYNEQFF.

This clonotype was seen a few times. The chain uses TRBV7-2 and TRBJ1-3, with 8 bases aligning to TRBD1. Germline assignment: CDR1 SGHTA and CDR2 FQGNSA. J gave up 2 bases and V 0 bases, and 9 bases lay outside the gene matches. The CDR3 is 18 residues long. CDR3 amino acids: CASSLAGTGTLAGNTIYF. The DNA for the CDR3 is TGTGCCAGCAGCTTAGCCGGGACAGGTACCCTCGCTGGAAACACCATATATTTT.

At least ten counts were recorded for this clonotype. The chain is built from TRBV5-5 and TRBJ1-1; 9 positions match TRBD1. V gave up 3 bases and J gave up 4 bases; unmatched junction bases: 4. CDR1 is SGHKS and CDR2 is YYEKEE in the germline V gene (reference sequence). This CDR3 spans 14 amino acids. This CDR3 is CASSSGQGGTEAFF. CDR3 sequence (DNA): TGTGCCAGCAGCTCGGGACAGGGCGGCACTGAAGCTTTCTTT.

There are many counts of this clonotype. The DNA for the CDR3 is TGTGCCAGCAGTTTTGAGAATGAGCAGTTCTTC. This encodes CASSFENEQFF. The V and J genes are TRBV12-3 or TRBV12-4 and TRBJ2-1; unclear D gene. The CDR3 totals 11 residues. V was clipped by 3 bases and J by 7 bases, with 4 bases between them.

This clonotype was counted between two and nine times. The V call is TRBV20-1, the J call TRBJ2-3; D gene unclear. The CDR3 runs to 14 residues. CDR1 and CDR2 (germline): DFQATT, SNEGSKA (reference sequence). Trimming took off 6 bases at V and 1 base at J, with 14 bases between the two ends. The chain's CDR3 is CSATLEARTDTQYF. The CDR3 coding sequence is TGCAGTGCCACCCTAGAGGCCCGCACAGATACGCAGTATTTT.

This chain links TRBV6-5 with TRBJ2-3, with 8 bases that match TRBD1. CDR1 and CDR2 (germline): MNHEY, SVGAGI. Trimming at V came to 2 bases and at J to 3 bases, leaving 7 bases not matched to a gene. The CDR3 has 16 amino acids. The CDR3 DNA reads as TGTGCCAGCAGTTACGGACAGGGATTAGGAACAGATACGCAGTATTTT. Translated: CASSYGQGLGTDTQYF.

The rearrangement links TRBV11-2 to TRBJ2-1; TRBD2 agrees at 13 bases. The length of the CDR3 is 19 residues. Trimming cost V 5 bases and J 0 bases; bases outside gene matches: 10. Per the germline V gene, CDR1 is SGHAT and CDR2 is FQNNGV. The CDR3 DNA sequence: TGTGCCAGCAGCAAATCCGGGACTAGCGGGACCATCTCCTACAATGAGCAGTTCTTC. It yields the protein CASSKSGTSGTISYNEQFF.

This clonotype came up a few times. The chain couples TRBV20-1 to TRBJ2-5, with 9 bases that match TRBD1. The CDR3 sequence is 15 residues long. Germline lookup yields CDR1 DFQATT and CDR2 SNEGSKA (reference sequence). After removal of 1 base from V and 5 bases from J, the junction contained 8 bases not matched to a gene. For the CDR3, the DNA is TGCAGTGCTAGAGCTCCGGGACAGGGAGGGGAGACCCAGTACTTC. Amino acid sequence: CSARAPGQGGETQYF.

V and J are TRBV20-1 and TRBJ2-1; D not certain. CDR3 size: 14 residues. Looked up from germline, CDR1 is DFQATT and CDR2 is SNEGSKA (reference sequence). V was trimmed by 2 bases and J by 4 bases, leaving 12 bases between them. The CDR3 DNA sequence: TGCAGTGCTAGATTAGGTGCTAGTTACAATGAGCAGTTCTTC. Amino acid sequence: CSARLGASYNEQFF.

In this sample, this clonotype turned up many times. The chain uses TRBV7-6 and TRBJ1-1; perhaps TRBD1 as D (5 bases). The V gene's germline CDR1 is SGHVS and CDR2 FNYEAQ. Deletions cut 4 bases from V and 1 base from J, with 13 bases between. The CDR3 has 15 amino acids. This chain's CDR3 is CASSSSSGGNTEAFF. The CDR3 coding sequence is TGTGCCAGCAGCTCCAGCAGCGGGGGGAACACTGAAGCTTTCTTT.

The genes are TRBV11-2 and TRBJ2-2; D is perhaps TRBD1 or TRBD2 (7 bases each). The germline CDR1 and CDR2 sequences are SGHAT and FQNNGV. CDR3 length equals 15 residues. V was trimmed by 5 bases and J by 5 bases, leaving 15 bases between them. The CDR3 loop reads CASSPGRGRTGELFF. CDR3 DNA sequence: TGTGCCAGCAGCCCAGGGAGGGGGCGGACCGGGGAGCTGTTTTTT.

This chain joins TRBV12-3 or TRBV12-4 and TRBJ2-2; maybe TRBD1 (5 bases). V was clipped by 6 bases and J by 2 bases, with 10 bases between them. The CDR3 extends over 14 amino acids. CDR3 bases: TGTGCCAGCAGACCTGACAGTAACACCGGGGAGCTGTTTTTT. Translated: CASRPDSNTGELFF.

This clonotype was counted between two and nine times. The rearrangement uses TRBV19 and TRBJ1-1; 7 nucleotides agree with TRBD1. Looked up from germline, CDR1 is LNHDA and CDR2 is SQIVND (reference sequence). The CDR3 has 14 amino acids. The trim removed 6 bases at V and 0 bases at J, leaving 4 bases unmatched. In DNA, the CDR3 is TGTGCCAGTAGAGGGACAGTCTTGAACACTGAAGCTTTCTTT. Its protein product is CASRGTVLNTEAFF.

The CDR3 nucleotides are TGCAGTGCACGACTAGCGGGCCGATCTCTCGGTGAGCAGTTCTTC. It yields the protein CSARLAGRSLGEQFF. J is TRBJ2-1 and V is TRBV20-1; 10 nucleotides align to TRBD2. The CDR3 has 15 residues. Per the germline V gene, CDR1 is DFQATT and CDR2 is SNEGSKA (reference sequence). Trimming cost V 6 bases and J 9 bases; bases outside gene matches: 14.

This rearrangement joins TRBV5-1 to TRBJ2-1; TRBD2 is a possible D gene (6 bases). Trimming took 0 bases from V and 9 from J, leaving 25 bases between them. The V gene's germline CDR1 is SGHRS and CDR2 YFSETQ. The CDR3 runs 18 residues. The chain's CDR3 is CASSLALGGTGGEIEQFF. CDR3 nucleotides: TGCGCCAGCAGCTTGGCCCTTGGGGGGACTGGGGGAGAGATTGAGCAGTTCTTC.

The chain links TRBV6-1 to TRBJ2-3, with a weak D call TRBD1 (5 bases). Germline V gene sequence: CDR1 MNHNS, CDR2 SASEGT. The CDR3 consists of 14 residues. V gave up 6 bases and J gave up 1 base, with 11 bases separating them. CDR3 residues: CASRSTARTDTQYF. In DNA, the CDR3 is TGTGCCAGCAGGTCGACAGCCCGCACAGATACGCAGTATTTT.

This clonotype showed up just a few times. The gene calls are TRBV6-5 and TRBJ2-3; D is unresolved. The germline V and J ends were trimmed by 2 bases and 5 bases, with 14 bases remaining between them. This CDR3 spans 15 amino acids. The germline V gene has CDR1 MNHEY and CDR2 SVGAGI. The CDR3 coding sequence is TGTGCCAGCAGTTACGGGCCGGGCAATCTAGATACGCAGTATTTT. Protein sequence: CASSYGPGNLDTQYF.

The chain joins TRBV7-6 to TRBJ2-1; D is ambiguous. The CDR3 totals 14 residues. Germline V gene sequence: CDR1 SGHVS, CDR2 FNYEAQ. Deletions cut 6 bases from V and 4 bases from J, with 13 bases between. CDR3 protein: CASSLVVGYNEQFF. CDR3 DNA sequence: TGTGCCAGCAGTTTGGTGGTCGGGTACAATGAGCAGTTCTTC.

This chain links TRBV6-5 with TRBJ1-4; D may be TRBD1 (5 bases). The CDR3 has 16 residues. V lost 2 bases to trimming and J lost 8 bases, with 18 bases between them. Germline CDR1 and CDR2: MNHEY and SVGAGI. The CDR3 spells CASSYHQGPKGEKLFF. As DNA, the CDR3 is TGTGCCAGCAGTTACCACCAGGGACCTAAAGGGGAAAAACTGTTTTTT.

This clonotype was seen a few times. V and J are TRBV12-3 or TRBV12-4 and TRBJ2-7; TRBD1 matches at 9 bases. The CDR3 covers 13 residues. Germline trimming cut 6 bases from V and 5 bases from J; bases unmatched to any gene: 5. This chain's CDR3 is CASRFGTGNEQYF. The CDR3 bases are TGTGCCAGCAGATTCGGGACAGGGAACGAGCAGTACTTC.

This clonotype has a handful of counts. DNA for the CDR3: TGCAGTGCTAGTGATGAGGACTCGGGGTATGGCTACACCTTC. Translation gives CSASDEDSGYGYTF. This sequence joins TRBV20-1 and TRBJ1-2; no clear D. The CDR3 has 14 residues. Trimming removed 3 bases at V and 5 bases at J, with 16 bases between. From germline, CDR1 is DFQATT and CDR2 SNEGSKA (reference sequence).

This rearrangement joins TRBV19 to TRBJ2-1; D unclear. Germline loops: CDR1 LNHDA, CDR2 SQIVND (reference sequence). The CDR3 consists of 13 residues. V shed 8 bases and J shed 2 bases, with 10 bases lying between them. CDR3 residues: CASAIVTYNEQFF. CDR3 sequence (DNA): TGTGCCAGTGCAATAGTCACCTACAATGAGCAGTTCTTC.

J is TRBJ2-7 and V is TRBV10-1, with a weak D call TRBD2 (5 bases). Trimming pared 1 base from V and 3 bases from J, leaving 16 bases between. Germline-derived CDR1 and CDR2 are WNHNN and SYGVQD (reference sequence). CDR3 length equals 16 residues. In nucleotides, the CDR3 is TGCGCCAGCAGTGAGTATTCTGGCCCGGGGATCTACGAGCAGTACTTC. Protein product: CASSEYSGPGIYEQYF.